This section outlines one T cell receptor beta chain sequence together with its context. Its binding antigen is unknown. No base qualities exist here, and no much larger clone lies one base off it. The germline V gene encodes CDR1 ENHRY and CDR2 SYGVKD. The CDR3 sequence holds 14 residues, the cysteine and phenylalanine included. Only the CDR3 region is kept as DNA, spanning 42 bases read in frame from base 1. Between the V and J ends, shortened by 5 bases and 0 bases respectively, the junction contains 11 bases. This sample is drawn from a study of blood T cell repertoires in COVID-19 (dated by TCRdb to about 2020). With respect to the entire study: The collaborator samples originated in the United States, Italy and Spain and spanned the acute and convalescent phases of COVID-19. The prospective study material was composed of cDNA or gDNA derived from T cells, B-cell-depleted T cells, or PBMCs. Subjects who had been exposed to COVID-19, were actively infected with it, or had recovered from it provided the deeply sampled blood TCRbeta repertoires that made up the dataset. A freely available public database, intended as a resource for researchers studying the immune response to SARS-CoV-2, is where the repertoires were released. Samples came from the ongoing ImmuneRACE study (first 160 participants) plus 1,254 subjects from 6 global collaborators. Nearly every sample came with metadata listing a de-identified subject ID, COVID-19 status, age in years and sex. Where available, HLA class I and class II types were obtained from metadata supplied by the sample provider rather than from assay-based typing. Study-level results and caveats: The quantity of clinical and demographic metadata differed by source and by participant and was supplied without curation.

Each collaborating institution followed its own protocols to collect whole blood in K2EDTA tubes. For TCRbeta analysis, collaborators shipped samples in one of three forms: frozen whole blood, isolated PBMCs, or DNA extracted from either of those sample types. TCRbeta CDR3 regions were amplified from genomic DNA using the immunoSEQ Assay, a bias-controlled multiplex PCR. The authors' pipeline ran thus. Within the assay, amplification of reference gene primers was used to estimate how many nucleated cells each sample contained. To quantify the absolute abundance of each unique TCRbeta CDR3 rearrangement, sequence reads were collapsed and filtered. For each sample, productive Simpson clonality was calculated by taking the square root of Simpson's diversity index across productive rearrangements. Imported from immuneACCESS, the table was reduced by TCRdb to in-frame sequences with V and J called. These copies leave out some clones; in studies compared against another copy, an unresolved V gene accounts for under half, and the cause of the remainder is not known. Clone size and V and J calls were adopted from that table, with D and trimming inferred from the DNA. This sample is represented by 200,000 or so clones; around 80% of them were singletons. The ten most abundant clones make up 6.9% of the sample.

Sequencing used peripheral blood. The origin of this receptor is a human donor with acute or convalescent COVID-19. The donor label of this sample is uncertain. Recombination linked TRBV10-3 to TRBJ2-7; D gene: possibly TRBD2, on 6 matching bases. The CDR3 in this case is CAISFDGSSYEQYF. The nucleotide sequence reads TGTGCCATCAGTTTTGACGGGAGCTCCTACGAGCAGTACTTC.